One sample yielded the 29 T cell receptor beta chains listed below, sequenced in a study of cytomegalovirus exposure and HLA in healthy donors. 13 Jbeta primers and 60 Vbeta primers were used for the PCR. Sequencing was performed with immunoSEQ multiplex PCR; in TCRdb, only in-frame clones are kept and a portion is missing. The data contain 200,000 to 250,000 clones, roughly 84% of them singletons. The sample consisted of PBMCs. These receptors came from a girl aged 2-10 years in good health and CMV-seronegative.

CDR3 coding DNA: TGTGCCAGCAGCCAGCCAGGCAGCGGAATCGGAGAGACCCAGTACTTC. Residues: CASSQPGSGIGETQYF. The genes are TRBV4-2 and TRBJ2-5; perhaps TRBD2 as D (5 bases). This CDR3 is built from 16 residues. V lost 3 bases to trimming and J lost 4 bases, with 18 bases between them. Germline CDR1 reads LGHNA; CDR2 reads YNFKEQ.

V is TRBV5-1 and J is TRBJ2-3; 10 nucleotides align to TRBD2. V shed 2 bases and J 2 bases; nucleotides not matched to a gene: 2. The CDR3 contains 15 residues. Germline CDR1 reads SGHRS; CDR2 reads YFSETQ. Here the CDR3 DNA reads TGCGCCAGCAGCTTAGCGGGGGGGGCCACAGATACGCAGTATTTT. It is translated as CASSLAGGATDTQYF.

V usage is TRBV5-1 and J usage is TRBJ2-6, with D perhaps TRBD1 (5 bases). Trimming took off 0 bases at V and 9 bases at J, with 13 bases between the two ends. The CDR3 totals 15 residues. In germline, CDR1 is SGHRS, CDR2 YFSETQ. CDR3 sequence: CASSLGGHPFNVLTF. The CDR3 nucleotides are TGCGCCAGCAGCTTGGGTGGACATCCTTTCAACGTCCTGACTTTC.

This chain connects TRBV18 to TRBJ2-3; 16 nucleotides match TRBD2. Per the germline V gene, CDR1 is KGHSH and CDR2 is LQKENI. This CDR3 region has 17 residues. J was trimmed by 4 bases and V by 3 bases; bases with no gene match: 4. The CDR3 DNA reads TGTGCCAGCTCACCGGGACTAGCGGGAGGGAGGCCAGATACGCAGTATTTT. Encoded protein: CASSPGLAGGRPDTQYF.

The CDR3 spells CASTTPPYNEQFF. CDR3 DNA: TGTGCCAGCACCACTCCCCCTTACAATGAGCAGTTCTTC. The chain combines TRBV6-6 with TRBJ2-1; D gene ambiguous. This CDR3 region has 13 residues. Deletions cut 7 bases from V and 4 bases from J, with 11 bases between. Germline values: CDR1 MNHNY, CDR2 SVGAGI (reference sequence).

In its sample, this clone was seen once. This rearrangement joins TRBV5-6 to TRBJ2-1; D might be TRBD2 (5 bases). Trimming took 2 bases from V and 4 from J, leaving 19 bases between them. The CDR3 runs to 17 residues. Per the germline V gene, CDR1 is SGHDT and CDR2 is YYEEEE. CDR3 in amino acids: CASSFFQAELFYNEQFF. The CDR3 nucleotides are TGTGCCAGCAGCTTTTTCCAAGCGGAACTCTTTTACAATGAGCAGTTCTTC.

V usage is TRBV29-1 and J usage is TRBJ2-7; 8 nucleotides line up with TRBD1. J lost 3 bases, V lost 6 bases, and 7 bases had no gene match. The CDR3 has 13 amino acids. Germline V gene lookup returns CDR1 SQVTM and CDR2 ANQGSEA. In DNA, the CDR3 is TGCAGCGTCCGGACAGGGCAGGACTACGAGCAGTACTTC. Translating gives CSVRTGQDYEQYF.

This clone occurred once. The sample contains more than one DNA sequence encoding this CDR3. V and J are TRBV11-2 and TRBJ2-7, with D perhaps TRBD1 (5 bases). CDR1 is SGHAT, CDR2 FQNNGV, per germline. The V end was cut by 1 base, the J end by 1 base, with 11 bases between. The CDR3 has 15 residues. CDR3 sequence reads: CASSLGRAGSYEQYF. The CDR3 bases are TGTGCCAGCAGCTTAGGACGGGCAGGGTCCTACGAGCAGTACTTC. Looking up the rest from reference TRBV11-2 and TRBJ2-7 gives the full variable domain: EAGVAQSPRYKIIEKRQSVAFWCNPISGHATLYWYQQILGQGPKLLIQFQNNGVVDDSQLPKDRFSAERLKGVDSTLKIQPAKLEDSAVYLCASSLGRAGSYEQYFGPGTRLTVT.

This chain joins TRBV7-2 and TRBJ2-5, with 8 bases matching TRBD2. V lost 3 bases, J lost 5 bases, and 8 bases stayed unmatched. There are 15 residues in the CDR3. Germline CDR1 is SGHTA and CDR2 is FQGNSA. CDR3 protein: CASSLRAGGMETQYF. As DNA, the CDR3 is TGTGCCAGCAGCTTGAGGGCGGGAGGTATGGAGACCCAGTACTTC.

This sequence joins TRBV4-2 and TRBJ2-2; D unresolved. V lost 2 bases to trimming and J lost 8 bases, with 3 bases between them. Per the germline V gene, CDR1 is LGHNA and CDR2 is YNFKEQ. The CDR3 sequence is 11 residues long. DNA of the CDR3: TGTGCCAGCAGCCAACCGGGGGAGCTGTTTTTT. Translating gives CASSQPGELFF.

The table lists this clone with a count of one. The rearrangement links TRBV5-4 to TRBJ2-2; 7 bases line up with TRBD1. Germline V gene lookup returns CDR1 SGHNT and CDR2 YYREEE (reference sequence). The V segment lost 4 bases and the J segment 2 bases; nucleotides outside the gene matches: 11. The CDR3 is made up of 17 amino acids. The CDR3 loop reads CASSTKRTGDNTGELFF. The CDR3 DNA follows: TGTGCCAGCAGCACAAAGCGGACAGGAGACAACACCGGGGAGCTGTTTTTT. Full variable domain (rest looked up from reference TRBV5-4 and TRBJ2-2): ETGVTQSPTHLIKTRGQQVTLRCSSQSGHNTVSWYQQALGQGPQFIFQYYREEENGRGNFPPRFSGLQFPNYSSELNVNALELDDSALYLCASSTKRTGDNTGELFFGEGSRLTVL.

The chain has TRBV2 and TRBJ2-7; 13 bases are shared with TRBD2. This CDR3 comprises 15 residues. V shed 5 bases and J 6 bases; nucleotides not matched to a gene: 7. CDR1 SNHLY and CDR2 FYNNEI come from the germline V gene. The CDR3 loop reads CASSLRLAGGPEQYF. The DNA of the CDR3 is TGTGCCAGCAGTCTGCGACTAGCGGGAGGTCCCGAGCAGTACTTC.

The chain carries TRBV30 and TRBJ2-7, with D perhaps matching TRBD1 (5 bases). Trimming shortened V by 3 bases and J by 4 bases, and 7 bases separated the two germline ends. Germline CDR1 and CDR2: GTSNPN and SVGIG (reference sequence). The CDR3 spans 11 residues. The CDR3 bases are TGTGCCTGGAGGACAGCTTACGAGCAGTACTTC. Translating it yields CAWRTAYEQYF.

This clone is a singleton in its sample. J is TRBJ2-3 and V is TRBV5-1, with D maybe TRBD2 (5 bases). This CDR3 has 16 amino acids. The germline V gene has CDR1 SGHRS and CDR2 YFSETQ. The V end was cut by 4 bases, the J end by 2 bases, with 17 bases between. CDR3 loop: CASSPRLDSITDTQYF. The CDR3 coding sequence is TGCGCCAGCAGCCCTAGGCTGGACTCTATCACAGATACGCAGTATTTT.

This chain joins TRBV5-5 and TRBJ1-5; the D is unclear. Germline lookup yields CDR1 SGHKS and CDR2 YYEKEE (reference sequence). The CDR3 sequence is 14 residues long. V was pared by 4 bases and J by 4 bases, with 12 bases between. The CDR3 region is CASSVWTGNQPQHF. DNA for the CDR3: TGTGCCAGCAGCGTTTGGACGGGGAATCAGCCCCAGCATTTT. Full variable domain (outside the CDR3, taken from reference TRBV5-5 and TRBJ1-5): DAGVTQSPTHLIKTRGQQVTLRCSPISGHKSVSWYQQVLGQGPQFIFQYYEKEERGRGNFPDRFSARQFPNYSSELNVNALLLGDSALYLCASSVWTGNQPQHFGDGTRLSIL.

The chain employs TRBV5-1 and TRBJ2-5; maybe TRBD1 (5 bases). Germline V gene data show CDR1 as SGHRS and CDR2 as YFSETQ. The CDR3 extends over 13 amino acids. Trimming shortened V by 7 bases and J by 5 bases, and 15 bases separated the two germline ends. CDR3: CASYLGDSETQYF. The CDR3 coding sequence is TGCGCCAGCTATCTAGGGGATTCCGAGACCCAGTACTTC.

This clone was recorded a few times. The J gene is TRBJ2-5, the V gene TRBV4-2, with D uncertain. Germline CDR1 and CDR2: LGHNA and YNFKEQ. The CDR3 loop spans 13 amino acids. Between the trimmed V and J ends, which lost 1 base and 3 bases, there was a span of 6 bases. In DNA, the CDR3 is TGTGCCAGCAGCCAAGTGAGTGAAGAGACCCAGTACTTC. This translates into CASSQVSEETQYF.

Written as DNA, the CDR3 is TGCGCCAGCAGTCCGACGGGGTCGGGGTATGGCTACACCTTC. Translation: CASSPTGSGYGYTF. The rearrangement uses TRBV10-2 and TRBJ1-2; D gene uncertain. V was clipped by 5 bases and J by 5 bases, with 15 bases between them. This CDR3 spans 14 amino acids. Germline V gene sequence: CDR1 WSHSY, CDR2 SAAADI.

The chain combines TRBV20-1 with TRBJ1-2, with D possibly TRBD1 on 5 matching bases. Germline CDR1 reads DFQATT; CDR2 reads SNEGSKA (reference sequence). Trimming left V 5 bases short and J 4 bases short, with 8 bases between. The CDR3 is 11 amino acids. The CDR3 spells CSAQGFYGYTF. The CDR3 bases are TGCAGTGCTCAGGGTTTCTATGGCTACACCTTC.

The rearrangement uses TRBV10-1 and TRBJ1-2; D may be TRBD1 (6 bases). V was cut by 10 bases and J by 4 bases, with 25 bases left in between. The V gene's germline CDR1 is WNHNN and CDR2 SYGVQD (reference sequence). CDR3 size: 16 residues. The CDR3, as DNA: TGCGCCACAACTCGCTTCGGGGCGGGGGCGGTCTATGGCTACACCTTC. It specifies CATTRFGAGAVYGYTF.

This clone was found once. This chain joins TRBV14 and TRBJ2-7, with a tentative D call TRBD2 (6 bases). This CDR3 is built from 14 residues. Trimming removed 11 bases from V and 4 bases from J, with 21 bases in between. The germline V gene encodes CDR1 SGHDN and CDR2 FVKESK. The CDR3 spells CAARRDPPLYEQYF. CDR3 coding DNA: TGTGCCGCGAGGCGGGACCCCCCCCTTTACGAGCAGTACTTC. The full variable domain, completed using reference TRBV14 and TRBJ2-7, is EAGVTQFPSHSVIEKGQTVTLRCDPISGHDNLYWYRRVMGKEIKFLLHFVKESKQDESGMPNNRFLAERTGGTYSTLKVQPAELEDSGVYFCAARRDPPLYEQYFGPGTRLTVT.

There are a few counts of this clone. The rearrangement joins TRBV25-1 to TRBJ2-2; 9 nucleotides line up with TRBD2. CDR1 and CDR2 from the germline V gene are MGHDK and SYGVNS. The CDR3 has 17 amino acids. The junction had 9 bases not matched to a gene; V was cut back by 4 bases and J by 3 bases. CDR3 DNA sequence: TGTGCCAGCAGTGGAGCGGCGGGAGGGCTCCACACCGGGGAGCTGTTTTTT. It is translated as CASSGAAGGLHTGELFF.

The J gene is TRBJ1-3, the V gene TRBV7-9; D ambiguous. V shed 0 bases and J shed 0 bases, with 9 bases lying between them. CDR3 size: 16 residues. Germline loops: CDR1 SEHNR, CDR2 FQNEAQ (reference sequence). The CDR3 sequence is CASSLADGSSGNTIYF. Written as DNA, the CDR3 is TGTGCCAGCAGCTTAGCGGACGGGAGCTCTGGAAACACCATATATTTT.

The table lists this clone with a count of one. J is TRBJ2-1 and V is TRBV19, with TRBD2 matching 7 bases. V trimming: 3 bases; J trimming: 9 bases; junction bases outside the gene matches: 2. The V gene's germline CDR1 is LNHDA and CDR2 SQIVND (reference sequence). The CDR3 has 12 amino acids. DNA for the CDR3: TGTGCCAGTAGTATCGGGGGGATTGAGCAGTTCTTC. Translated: CASSIGGIEQFF.

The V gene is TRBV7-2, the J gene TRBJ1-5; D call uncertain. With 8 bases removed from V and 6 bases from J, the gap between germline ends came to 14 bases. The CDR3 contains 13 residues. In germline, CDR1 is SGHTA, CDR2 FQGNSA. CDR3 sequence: CASGDRGRQPQHF. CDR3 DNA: TGTGCCAGCGGTGACCGCGGGCGTCAGCCCCAGCATTTT.

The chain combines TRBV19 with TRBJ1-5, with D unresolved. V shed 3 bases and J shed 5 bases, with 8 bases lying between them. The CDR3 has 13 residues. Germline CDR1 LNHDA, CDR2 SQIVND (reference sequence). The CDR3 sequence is CASSIGRDQPQHF. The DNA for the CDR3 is TGTGCCAGTAGTATCGGGCGGGATCAGCCCCAGCATTTT.

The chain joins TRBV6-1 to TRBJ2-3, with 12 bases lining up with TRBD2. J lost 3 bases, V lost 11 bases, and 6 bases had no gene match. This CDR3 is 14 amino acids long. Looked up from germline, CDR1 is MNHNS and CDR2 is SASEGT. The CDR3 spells CAALAGGRTDTQYF. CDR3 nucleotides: TGTGCCGCACTAGCGGGGGGTCGGACAGATACGCAGTATTTT.

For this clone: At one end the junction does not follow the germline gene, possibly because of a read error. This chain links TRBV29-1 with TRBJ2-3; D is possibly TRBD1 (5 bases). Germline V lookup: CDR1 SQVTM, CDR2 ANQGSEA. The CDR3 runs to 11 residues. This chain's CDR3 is CSVEEAQGAVF. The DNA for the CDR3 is TGCAGCGTTGAAGAGGCGCAGGGCGCGGTCTTT.

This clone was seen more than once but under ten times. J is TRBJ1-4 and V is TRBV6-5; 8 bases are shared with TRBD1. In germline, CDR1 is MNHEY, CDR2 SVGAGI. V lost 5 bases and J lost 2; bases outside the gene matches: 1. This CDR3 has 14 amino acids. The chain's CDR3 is CASSDRGTNEKLFF. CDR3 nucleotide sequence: TGTGCCAGCAGTGACAGGGGCACTAATGAAAAACTGTTTTTT.